These 32 T cell receptor beta chains came from one sample sequenced in a study of cytomegalovirus exposure and HLA in healthy donors. Primers: 60 Vbeta forward and 13 Jbeta reverse. Sequenced by immunoSEQ multiplex PCR; TCRdb stores in-frame clones only, minus some. The profile shows approximately 170,000 clones, around 83% of them singletons. Sequencing used PBMCs. The receptors stem from a man aged 25 to 40 in good health and CMV-seropositive.

The chain recombines TRBV5-1 with TRBJ2-7, with a tentative D call TRBD2 (6 bases). The germline V gene has CDR1 SGHRS and CDR2 YFSETQ. Trimming took 2 bases from V and 2 from J, leaving 11 bases between them. The CDR3 consists of 14 residues. CDR3 sequence: CASSFGAGPYEQYF. Here the CDR3 DNA reads TGCGCCAGCAGCTTTGGCGCGGGACCCTACGAGCAGTACTTC.

The chain joins TRBV11-2 to TRBJ1-6, with 9 bases lining up with TRBD1. Germline CDR1 is SGHAT and CDR2 is FQNNGV. J lost 7 bases, V lost 6 bases, and 4 bases had no gene match. This CDR3 has 14 residues. CDR3 protein: CASRGQGTNSPLHF. In DNA form, the CDR3 reads TGTGCCAGCAGGGGACAGGGTACCAATTCACCCCTCCACTTT.

The chain links TRBV5-1 to TRBJ2-1, with 10 bases identical to TRBD2. The CDR3 loop spans 16 amino acids. Trimming cost V 5 bases and J 2 bases; bases outside gene matches: 7. Per germline, CDR1 SGHRS and CDR2 YFSETQ. CDR3 coding DNA: TGCGCCAGCAGACCCTGGACTAGCGGAACCTACAATGAGCAGTTCTTC. It encodes CASRPWTSGTYNEQFF.

Note on this clone: The junction and the germline gene differ at one end; a read error may be behind it. The V and J genes are TRBV7-9 and TRBJ1-5; D not certain. The CDR3 is made up of 14 amino acids. The germline gives CDR1 SEHNR, CDR2 FQNEAQ (reference sequence). Here the CDR3 DNA reads TGTTCCAGCAGCCTCGCGGGAAGCAATCAGCCCCAGCATTTT. It translates to CSSSLAGSNQPQHF. Variable domain in full (rest from reference TRBV7-9 and TRBJ1-5): DTGVSQNPRHKITKRGQNVTFRCDPISEHNRLYWYRQTLGQGPEFLTYFQNEAQLEKSRLLSDRFSAERPKGSFSTLEIQRTEQGDSAMYLCSSSLAGSNQPQHFGDGTRLSIL.

The chain has TRBV5-6 and TRBJ2-5; TRBD2 aligns across 7 bases. The CDR3 has 15 amino acids. Germline trimming cut 2 bases from V and 5 bases from J; bases unmatched to any gene: 9. Germline CDR1 SGHDT, CDR2 YYEEEE. The CDR3 sequence is CASSFGPGGIETQYF. In nucleotides, the CDR3 is TGTGCCAGCAGCTTTGGGCCCGGGGGGATCGAGACCCAGTACTTC.

V usage is TRBV9 and J usage is TRBJ1-2, with D hard to call. Trimming took off 3 bases at V and 4 bases at J, with 13 bases between the two ends. The CDR3 is 14 amino acids. The germline CDR1 and CDR2 sequences are SGDLS and YYNGEE. CDR3 residues: CASSASGRSYGYTF. The CDR3 bases are TGTGCCAGCAGCGCGAGCGGGCGCAGCTATGGCTACACCTTC.

The V gene is TRBV15, the J gene TRBJ1-3; D is possibly TRBD1 (6 bases). The CDR3 loop spans 15 amino acids. V lost 2 bases, J lost 1 base, and 9 bases lay in between. Germline V gene lookup returns CDR1 LNHNV and CDR2 YYDKDF (reference sequence). For the CDR3, the DNA is TGTGCCACCAGCAGATCTCAGGGGTCTGGAAACACCATATATTTT. This gives the protein CATSRSQGSGNTIYF.

The rearrangement uses TRBV4-1 and TRBJ1-2; TRBD1 might be the D (6 bases). Germline CDR1 MGHRA, CDR2 YSYEKL. The V and J ends lost 4 bases and 2 bases respectively, with 20 bases between them. This CDR3 has 17 amino acids. CDR3 bases: TGCGCCAGCAGCCCATCACCACAGGGAAGTTTCAACTATGGCTACACCTTC. Its protein is CASSPSPQGSFNYGYTF.

V gene TRBV11-2 combines with J gene TRBJ2-1; 10 nucleotides agree with TRBD2. Unmatched junction bases numbered 5, after V lost 2 bases and J lost 4 bases. Germline CDR1 SGHAT, CDR2 FQNNGV. The CDR3 covers 16 residues. CDR3 protein: CASSLPVAGGYNEQFF. DNA of the CDR3: TGTGCCAGCAGCTTACCCGTAGCGGGAGGATACAATGAGCAGTTCTTC.

CDR3 region: CASSTQGRLAKNIQYF. DNA for the CDR3: TGTGCCAGCAGCACACAGGGAAGGTTGGCCAAAAACATTCAGTACTTC. The chain carries TRBV21-1 and TRBJ2-4; the DNA was not compared with TRBD1, the D call given in the table. TRBV21-1 is listed as a pseudogene. The CDR3 length is 16 residues.

V usage is TRBV11-3 and J usage is TRBJ2-5; weak D call: TRBD2 (5 bases). Trimming left V 8 bases short and J 2 bases short, with 9 bases between. This CDR3 region has 12 residues. CDR1 SGHNT and CDR2 YENEEA come from the germline V gene. CDR3 protein: CASGGGQETQYF. The CDR3 region has the DNA TGTGCCAGCGGAGGCGGGCAAGAGACCCAGTACTTC.

V gene TRBV5-4 combines with J gene TRBJ2-3; 10 bases are shared with TRBD2. Unmatched junction bases numbered 18, after V lost 5 bases and J lost 3 bases. Germline CDR1 and CDR2: SGHNT and YYREEE (reference sequence). CDR3 size: 19 residues. CDR3 sequence (DNA): TGTGCCAGCAGTCTCCTCGCGGCTAGCGGGAGCCCCGGGACAGATACGCAGTATTTT. Translated, it gives CASSLLAASGSPGTDTQYF.

This chain connects TRBV18 to TRBJ2-7; 10 nucleotides match TRBD1. There are 14 residues in the CDR3. V was clipped by 2 bases and J by 3 bases; unmatched bases: 1. Germline CDR1 KGHSH, CDR2 LQKENI. In nucleotides, the CDR3 is TGTGCCAGCTCACCAGGGACAGGGGTCTACGAGCAGTACTTC. It is translated as CASSPGTGVYEQYF.

V usage is TRBV6-6 and J usage is TRBJ2-2; D uncertain. Trimming pared 2 bases from V and 6 bases from J, leaving 16 bases between. The CDR3 is 16 residues long. Germline values: CDR1 MNHNY, CDR2 SVGAGI (reference sequence). The chain's CDR3 is CASSYPRASSAGELFF. In DNA form, the CDR3 reads TGTGCCAGCAGTTACCCCAGAGCGTCCAGTGCCGGGGAGCTGTTTTTT.

The gene calls are TRBV4-1 and TRBJ2-1; TRBD2 matches at 14 bases. Losses at the gene ends were 0 bases for V and 9 bases for J; bases not matched to a gene: 7. There are 17 residues in the CDR3. Germline V gives CDR1 MGHRA, CDR2 YSYEKL. In DNA form, the CDR3 reads TGCGCCAGCAGCCAAGAATGGGGACTAGCGGGAGAGGGTGAGCAGTTCTTC. Translation: CASSQEWGLAGEGEQFF.

This rearrangement joins TRBV19 to TRBJ1-5; 7 bases align to TRBD1. In germline, CDR1 is LNHDA, CDR2 SQIVND (reference sequence). After removal of 1 base from V and 4 bases from J, the junction contained 4 bases not matched to a gene. The length of the CDR3 is 15 residues. CDR3 bases: TGTGCCAGTAGTATAGGCAGGGGGTCGAATCAGCCCCAGCATTTT. Encoded protein: CASSIGRGSNQPQHF.

For this clone: One junction end disagrees with the germline gene, perhaps due to a read error. The chain uses TRBV7-9 and TRBJ1-1; tentative D call: TRBD1 (6 bases). The CDR3 sequence is 15 residues long. Germline CDR1 and CDR2: SEHNR and FQNEAQ (reference sequence). The CDR3 region has the DNA TGTTCCAGCAGCCCCCGGGAAGGGGGGAACACTGAAGCTTTCTTT. Amino acid sequence: CSSSPREGGNTEAFF.

Remarks on this clone: One end of the junction fails to match germline, which may point to a read error. The CDR3 here is CASSEDLGTGRVSEQFF. Here the CDR3 DNA reads TGTGCCAGCAGCGAAGATCTGGGGACAGGAAGGGTCAGTGAGCAGTTCTTC. This rearrangement joins TRBV2 to TRBJ2-1; 8 nucleotides agree with TRBD1. This CDR3 has 17 residues. Looked up from germline, CDR1 is SNHLY and CDR2 is FYNNEI.

Concerning this clone: Compared with germline, one end of the junction differs, possibly owing to a read error. The gene calls are TRBV7-9 and TRBJ1-3, with D perhaps TRBD1 (6 bases). The CDR3 sequence is 16 residues long. CDR1 and CDR2 (germline): SEHNR, FQNEAQ (reference sequence). Written as DNA, the CDR3 is TGTTCCAGCAGCTTAGGGGGAGGGAACCCTGGAAACACCATATATTTT. Its protein product is CSSSLGGGNPGNTIYF.

This sequence joins TRBV4-3 and TRBJ2-2; weak D call: TRBD2 (5 bases). V lost 1 base, J lost 2 bases, and 11 bases lay in between. The length of the CDR3 is 16 residues. The V gene's germline CDR1 is LGHNA and CDR2 YSLEER. The CDR3, as DNA: TGCGCCAGCAGCCAAGGTCCAGCGGTAAACACCGGGGAGCTGTTTTTT. It specifies CASSQGPAVNTGELFF.

V and J are TRBV14 and TRBJ1-5; TRBD1 aligns across 12 bases. Losses at the gene ends were 4 bases for V and 7 bases for J; bases not matched to a gene: 14. CDR1 is SGHDN, CDR2 FVKESK, per germline. The CDR3 spans 18 residues. The CDR3 DNA reads TGTGCCAGCAGCCCGGGGAGAGGGACAGGGGGCGCTAACCAGCCCCAGCATTTT. Translating gives CASSPGRGTGGANQPQHF.

To note about this clone: Additional DNA sequences in this sample encode the identical CDR3. This chain joins TRBV2 and TRBJ1-1, with 10 bases identical to TRBD1. After removal of 4 bases from V and 2 bases from J, the junction contained 1 base not matched to a gene. Germline V gene lookup returns CDR1 SNHLY and CDR2 FYNNEI. The CDR3 contains 14 residues. CDR3 sequence reads: CASSGQGANTEAFF. CDR3 in DNA: TGTGCCAGCAGTGGACAGGGGGCAAACACTGAAGCTTTCTTT.

The J gene is TRBJ2-1, the V gene TRBV6-5, with TRBD2 matching over 7 bases. Trimming cost V 6 bases and J 9 bases; bases outside gene matches: 2. The CDR3 has 11 amino acids. Germline V CDR1 and CDR2: MNHEY, SVGAGI. The CDR3 protein is CASRRGTEQFF. Written as DNA, the CDR3 is TGTGCCAGCAGGCGGGGGACTGAGCAGTTCTTC.

The V and J genes are TRBV2 and TRBJ2-1, with 9 positions matching TRBD2. This CDR3 contains 15 residues. From germline, CDR1 is SNHLY and CDR2 FYNNEI. Trimming cost V 4 bases and J 4 bases; bases outside gene matches: 5. The CDR3: CASSVIAGAYNEQFF. DNA of the CDR3: TGTGCCAGCAGTGTAATAGCGGGAGCGTACAATGAGCAGTTCTTC.

The chain links TRBV7-9 to TRBJ2-1, with 12 bases fitting TRBD2. This CDR3 spans 16 amino acids. Germline V gives CDR1 SEHNR, CDR2 FQNEAQ (reference sequence). V was clipped by 5 bases and J by 4 bases; unmatched bases: 6. The CDR3 DNA reads as TGTGCCAGCAGCCGACTGGGACTAGCGGGTTACAATGAGCAGTTCTTC. This gives the protein CASSRLGLAGYNEQFF.

The chain is built from TRBV27 and TRBJ2-1; maybe TRBD2 (5 bases). Trimming removed 4 bases from V and 5 bases from J, with 15 bases in between. Germline CDR1 reads MNHEY; CDR2 reads SMNVEV (reference sequence). The CDR3 has 15 amino acids. CDR3 in DNA: TGTGCCAGCAGTTCCGGACTCAACCCACACAATGAGCAGTTCTTC. The encoded protein is CASSSGLNPHNEQFF.

CDR3 bases: TGCAGCGCCGATGGAGGGACAGGGAATGGCTACACCTTC. The encoded protein is CSADGGTGNGYTF. The V call is TRBV29-1, the J call TRBJ1-2; 9 nucleotides match TRBD1. V gave up 7 bases and J gave up 6 bases; unmatched junction bases: 9. The CDR3 is made up of 13 amino acids. Looked up from germline, CDR1 is SQVTM and CDR2 is ANQGSEA.

This clone was found a few times. The V and J genes are TRBV18 and TRBJ1-2; weak D call: TRBD1 (6 bases). This CDR3 spans 13 amino acids. The germline V and J ends were trimmed by 4 bases and 7 bases, with 13 bases remaining between them. Germline-derived CDR1 and CDR2 are KGHSH and LQKENI. The CDR3 region has the DNA TGTGCCAGCTCACTACAGGGCGGAGGTGGCTACACCTTC. It yields the protein CASSLQGGGGYTF.

This chain uses TRBV11-3 with TRBJ2-1; tentatively, D is TRBD2 (5 bases). CDR1 and CDR2 (germline): SGHNT, YENEEA. The CDR3 length is 12 residues. V shed 4 bases and J shed 9 bases, with 10 bases lying between them. This CDR3 reads CASSWGVVEQFF. The CDR3 DNA reads as TGTGCCAGCAGCTGGGGAGTGGTTGAGCAGTTCTTC.

The chain combines TRBV18 with TRBJ2-7, with D hard to call. The V gene's germline CDR1 is KGHSH and CDR2 LQKENI. V was clipped by 3 bases and J by 3 bases, with 12 bases between them. The CDR3 runs 14 residues. The CDR3 nucleotides read TGTGCCAGCTCACCGCGTTCGGGTGGCTACGAGCAGTACTTC. Its translation is CASSPRSGGYEQYF.

The chain is built from TRBV18 and TRBJ2-7, with TRBD1 identical over 12 bases. V lost 3 bases to trimming and J lost 4 bases; unmatched junction nucleotides: 7. Germline assignment: CDR1 KGHSH and CDR2 LQKENI. The CDR3 has 16 residues. In DNA, the CDR3 is TGTGCCAGCTCACCTTTCCCGGGACAGGGGGCTTACGAGCAGTACTTC. It is translated as CASSPFPGQGAYEQYF.

This clone showed up just a few times. The CDR3 nucleotides are TGTGCCAGCAGCGCTAGCGGGTGGGAGCAGTACTTC. Protein product: CASSASGWEQYF. The J gene is TRBJ2-7, the V gene TRBV6-1, with TRBD2 identical over 8 bases. Germline trimming cut 6 bases from V and 7 bases from J; bases unmatched to any gene: 5. Germline V gene data show CDR1 as MNHNS and CDR2 as SASEGT. This CDR3 comprises 12 residues.